The clone carrying this T cell receptor beta chain showed up many times. Its antigen remains unidentified. These data come from a study of T cells in Graves' hyperthyroidism and ophthalmopathy. RNA transcripts were the template for amplifying TCR beta CDR3 regions. TCR CDR3 underwent first-round RT-PCR with the HTBI primer set. TCRdb called the multiplex PCR reads again in MiXCR, with one record for every CDR3 protein. The sample records about 350,000 distinct CDR3 sequences, approximately 15% being singletons. The CDR3 has 16 residues. Per the germline V gene, CDR1 is SEHNR and CDR2 is FQNEAQ (reference sequence). The germline V and J ends were trimmed by 5 bases and 1 base, with 17 bases remaining between them. Study-wide results and caveats: Before onset, by a median of approximately 6.2 months, the model predicted ophthalmopathy.

This clonotype was sampled from a woman aged 25 to 39 with Graves' hyperthyroidism. This rearrangement joins TRBV7-9 to TRBJ1-1, with D unclear. Sequenced sample: blood. Written as DNA, the CDR3 is TGTGCCAGCAGCCCGTCCGACATGTCCGGGAACACTGAAGCTTTCTTT. This translates into CASSPSDMSGNTEAFF.